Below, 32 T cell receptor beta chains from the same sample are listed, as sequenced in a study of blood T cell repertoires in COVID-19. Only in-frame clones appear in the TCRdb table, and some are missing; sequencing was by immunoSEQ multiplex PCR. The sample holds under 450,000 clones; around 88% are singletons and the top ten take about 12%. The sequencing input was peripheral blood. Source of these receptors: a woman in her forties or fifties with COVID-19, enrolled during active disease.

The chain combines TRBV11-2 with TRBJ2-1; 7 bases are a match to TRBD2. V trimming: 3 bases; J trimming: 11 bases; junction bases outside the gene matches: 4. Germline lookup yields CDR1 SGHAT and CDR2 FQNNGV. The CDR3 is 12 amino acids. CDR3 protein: CASSFTSDKQFF. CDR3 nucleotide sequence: TGTGCCAGCAGCTTTACTAGCGATAAGCAGTTCTTC.

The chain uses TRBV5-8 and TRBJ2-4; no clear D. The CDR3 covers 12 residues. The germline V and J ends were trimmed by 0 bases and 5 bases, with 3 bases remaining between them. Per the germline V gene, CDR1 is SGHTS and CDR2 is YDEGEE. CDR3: CASSLAENIQYF. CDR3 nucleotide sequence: TGTGCCAGCAGCTTGGCAGAAAACATTCAGTACTTC.

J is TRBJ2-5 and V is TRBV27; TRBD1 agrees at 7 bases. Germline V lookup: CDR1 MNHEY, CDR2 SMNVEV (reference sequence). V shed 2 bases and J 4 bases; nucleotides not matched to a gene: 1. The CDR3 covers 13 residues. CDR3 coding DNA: TGTGCCAGCAGTTTAGGGACAGCAGAGACCCAGTACTTC. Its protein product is CASSLGTAETQYF.

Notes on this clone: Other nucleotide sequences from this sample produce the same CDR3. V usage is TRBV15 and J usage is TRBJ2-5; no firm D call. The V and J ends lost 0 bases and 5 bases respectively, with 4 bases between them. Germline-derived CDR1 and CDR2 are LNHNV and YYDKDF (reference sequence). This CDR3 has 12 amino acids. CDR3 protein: CATSRDRETQYF. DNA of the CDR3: TGTGCCACCAGCAGAGATCGGGAGACCCAGTACTTC.

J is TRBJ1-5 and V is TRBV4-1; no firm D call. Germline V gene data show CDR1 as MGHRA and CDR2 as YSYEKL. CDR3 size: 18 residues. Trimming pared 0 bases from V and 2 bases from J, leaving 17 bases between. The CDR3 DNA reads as TGCGCCAGCAGCCAAGATATTTACGAAGTTACGGGCAATCAGCCCCAGCATTTT. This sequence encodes CASSQDIYEVTGNQPQHF.

CDR3 protein: CASSQDGRGRDYEQYF. In nucleotides, the CDR3 is TGCGCCAGCAGCCAAGACGGCAGGGGGCGCGACTACGAGCAGTACTTC. The chain joins TRBV4-1 to TRBJ2-7, with 8 bases that match TRBD1. Germline values: CDR1 MGHRA, CDR2 YSYEKL. V trimming: 0 bases; J trimming: 3 bases; junction bases outside the gene matches: 7. The CDR3 contains 16 residues.

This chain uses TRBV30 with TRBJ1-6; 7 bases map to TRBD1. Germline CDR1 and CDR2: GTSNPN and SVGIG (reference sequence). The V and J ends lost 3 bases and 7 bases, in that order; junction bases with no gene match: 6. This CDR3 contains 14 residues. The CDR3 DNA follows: TGTGCCTGGAGCAGGGACAGTTCAAATTCACCCCTCCACTTT. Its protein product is CAWSRDSSNSPLHF.

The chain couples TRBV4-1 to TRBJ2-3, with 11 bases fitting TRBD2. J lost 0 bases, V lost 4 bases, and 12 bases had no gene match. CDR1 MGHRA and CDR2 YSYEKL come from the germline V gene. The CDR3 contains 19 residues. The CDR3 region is CASSPRWVAGGFSTDTQYF. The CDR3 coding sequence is TGCGCCAGCAGCCCCCGGTGGGTAGCGGGGGGGTTTAGCACAGATACGCAGTATTTT.

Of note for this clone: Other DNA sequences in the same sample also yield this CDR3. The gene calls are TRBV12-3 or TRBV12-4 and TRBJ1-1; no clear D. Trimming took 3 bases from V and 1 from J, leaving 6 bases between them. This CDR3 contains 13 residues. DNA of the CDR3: TGTGCCAGCAGTTTTTCAGGGAACACTGAAGCTTTCTTT. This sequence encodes CASSFSGNTEAFF.

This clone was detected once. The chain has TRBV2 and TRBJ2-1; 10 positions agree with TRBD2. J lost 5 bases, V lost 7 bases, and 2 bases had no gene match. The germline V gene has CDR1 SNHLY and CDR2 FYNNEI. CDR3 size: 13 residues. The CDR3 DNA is TGTGCCAGCACTAGCGGGGGAGACAATGAGCAGTTCTTC. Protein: CASTSGGDNEQFF.

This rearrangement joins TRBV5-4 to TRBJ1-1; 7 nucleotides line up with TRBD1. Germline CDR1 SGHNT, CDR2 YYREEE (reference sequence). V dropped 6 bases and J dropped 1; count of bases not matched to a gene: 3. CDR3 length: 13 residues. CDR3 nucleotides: TGTGCCAGCATCAACAGGGGGAACACTGAAGCTTTCTTT. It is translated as CASINRGNTEAFF.

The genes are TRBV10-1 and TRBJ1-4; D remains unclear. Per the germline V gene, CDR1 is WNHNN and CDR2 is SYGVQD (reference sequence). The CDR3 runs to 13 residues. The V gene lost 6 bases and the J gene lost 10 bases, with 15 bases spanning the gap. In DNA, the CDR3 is TGCGCCAGCAGCCCGACGAGAGGCGGAAAACTGTTTTTT. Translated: CASSPTRGGKLFF.

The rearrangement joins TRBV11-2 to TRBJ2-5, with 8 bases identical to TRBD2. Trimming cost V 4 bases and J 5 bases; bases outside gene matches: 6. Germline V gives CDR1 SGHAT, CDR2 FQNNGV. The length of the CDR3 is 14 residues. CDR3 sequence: CASSSGSGAETQYF. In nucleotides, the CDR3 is TGTGCCAGCAGCTCCGGTAGCGGGGCCGAGACCCAGTACTTC.

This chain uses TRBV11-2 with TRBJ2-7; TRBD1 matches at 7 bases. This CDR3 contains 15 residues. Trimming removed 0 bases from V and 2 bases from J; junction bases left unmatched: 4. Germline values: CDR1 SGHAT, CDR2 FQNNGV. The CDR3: CASSLDRGKTYEQYF. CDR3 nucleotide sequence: TGTGCCAGCAGCTTAGACAGGGGGAAAACCTACGAGCAGTACTTC.

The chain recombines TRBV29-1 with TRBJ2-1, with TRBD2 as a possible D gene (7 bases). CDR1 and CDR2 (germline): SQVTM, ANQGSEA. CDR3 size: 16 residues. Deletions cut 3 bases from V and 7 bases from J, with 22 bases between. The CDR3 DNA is TGCAGCGTTGACCCTTTGGGAGGGGGGACTGGGAATGAGCAGTTCTTC. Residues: CSVDPLGGGTGNEQFF.

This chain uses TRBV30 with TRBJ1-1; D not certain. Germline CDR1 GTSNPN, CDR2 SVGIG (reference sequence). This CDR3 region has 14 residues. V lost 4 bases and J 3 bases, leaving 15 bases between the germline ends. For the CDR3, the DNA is TGTGCCTGGATCCAGACCCGGACTCACACTGAAGCTTTCTTT. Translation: CAWIQTRTHTEAFF.

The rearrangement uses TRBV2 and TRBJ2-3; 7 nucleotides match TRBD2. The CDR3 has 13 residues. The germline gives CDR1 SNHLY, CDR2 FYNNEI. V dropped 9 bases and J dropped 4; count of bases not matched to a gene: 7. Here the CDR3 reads CASLLGGADTQYF. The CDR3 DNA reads TGTGCCAGTCTCTTGGGAGGGGCAGATACGCAGTATTTT.

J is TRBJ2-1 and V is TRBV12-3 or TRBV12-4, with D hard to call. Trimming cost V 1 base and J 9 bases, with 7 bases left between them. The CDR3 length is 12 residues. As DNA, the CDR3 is TGTGCCAGCAGTTTAGAACTTGGTGAGCAGTTCTTC. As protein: CASSLELGEQFF.

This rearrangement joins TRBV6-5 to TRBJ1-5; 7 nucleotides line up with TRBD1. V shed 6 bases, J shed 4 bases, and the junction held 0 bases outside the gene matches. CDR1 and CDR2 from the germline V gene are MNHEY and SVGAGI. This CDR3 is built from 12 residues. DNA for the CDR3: TGTGCCAGCAGGACAGGGAATCAGCCCCAGCATTTT. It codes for CASRTGNQPQHF.

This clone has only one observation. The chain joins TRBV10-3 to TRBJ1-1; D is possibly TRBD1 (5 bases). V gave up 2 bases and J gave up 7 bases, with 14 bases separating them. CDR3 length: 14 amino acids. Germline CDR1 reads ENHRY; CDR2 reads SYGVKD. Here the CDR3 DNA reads TGTGCCATCAGTGAGGACGGGACTTCCTATGAAGCTTTCTTT. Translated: CAISEDGTSYEAFF.

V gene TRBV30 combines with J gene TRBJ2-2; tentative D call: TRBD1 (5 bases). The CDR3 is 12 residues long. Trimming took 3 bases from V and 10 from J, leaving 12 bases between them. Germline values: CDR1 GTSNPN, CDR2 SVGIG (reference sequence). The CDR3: CAWRTAATELFF. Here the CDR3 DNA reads TGTGCCTGGAGGACAGCCGCTACGGAGCTGTTTTTT.

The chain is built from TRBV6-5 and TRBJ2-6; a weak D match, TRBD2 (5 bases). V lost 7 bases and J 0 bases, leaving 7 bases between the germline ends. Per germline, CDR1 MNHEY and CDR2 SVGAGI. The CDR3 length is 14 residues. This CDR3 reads CASKGSSGANVLTF. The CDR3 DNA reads TGTGCCAGCAAAGGGAGCTCTGGGGCCAACGTCCTGACTTTC.

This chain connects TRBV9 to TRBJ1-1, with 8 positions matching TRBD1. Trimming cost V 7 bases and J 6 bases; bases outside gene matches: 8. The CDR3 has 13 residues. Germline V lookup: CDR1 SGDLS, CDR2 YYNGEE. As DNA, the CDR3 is TGTGCCAGCGGACAGGGAATCGCGGCTGAAGCTTTCTTT. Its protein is CASGQGIAAEAFF.

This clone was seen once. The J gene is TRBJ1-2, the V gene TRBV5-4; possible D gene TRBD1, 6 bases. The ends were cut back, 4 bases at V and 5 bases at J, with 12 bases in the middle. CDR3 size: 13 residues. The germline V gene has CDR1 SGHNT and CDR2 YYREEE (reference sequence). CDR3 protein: CASSRLGAYGYTF. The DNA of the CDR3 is TGTGCCAGCAGCCGTCTGGGGGCTTATGGCTACACCTTC.

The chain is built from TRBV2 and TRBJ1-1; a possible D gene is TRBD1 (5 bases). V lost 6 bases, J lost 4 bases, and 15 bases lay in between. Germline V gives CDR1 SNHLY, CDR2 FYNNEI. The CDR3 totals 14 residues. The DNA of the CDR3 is TGTGCCAGCAGCTCCTATAGGGGTAGCACTGAAGCTTTCTTT. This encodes CASSSYRGSTEAFF.

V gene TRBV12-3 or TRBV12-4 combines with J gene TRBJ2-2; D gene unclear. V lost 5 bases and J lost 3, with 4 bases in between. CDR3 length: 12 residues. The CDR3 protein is CASSIDTGELFF. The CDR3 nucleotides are TGTGCCAGCAGTATCGACACCGGGGAGCTGTTTTTT.

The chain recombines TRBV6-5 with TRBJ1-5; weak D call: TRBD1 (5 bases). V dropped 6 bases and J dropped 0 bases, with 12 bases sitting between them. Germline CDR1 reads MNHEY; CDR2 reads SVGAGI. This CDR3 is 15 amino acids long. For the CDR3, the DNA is TGTGCCAGCAGGCGGGACGGTAATAGCAATCAGCCCCAGCATTTT. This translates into CASRRDGNSNQPQHF.

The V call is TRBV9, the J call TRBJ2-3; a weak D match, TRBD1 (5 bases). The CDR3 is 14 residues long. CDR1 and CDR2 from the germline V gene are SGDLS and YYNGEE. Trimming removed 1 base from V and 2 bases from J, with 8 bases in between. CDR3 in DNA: TGTGCCAGCAGCGTAACGACAGCCACAGATACGCAGTATTTT. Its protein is CASSVTTATDTQYF. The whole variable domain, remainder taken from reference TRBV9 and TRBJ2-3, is DSGVTQTPKHLITATGQRVTLRCSPRSGDLSVYWYQQSLDQGLQFLIQYYNGEERAKGNILERFSAQQFPDLHSELNLSSLELGDSALYFCASSVTTATDTQYFGPGTRLTVL.

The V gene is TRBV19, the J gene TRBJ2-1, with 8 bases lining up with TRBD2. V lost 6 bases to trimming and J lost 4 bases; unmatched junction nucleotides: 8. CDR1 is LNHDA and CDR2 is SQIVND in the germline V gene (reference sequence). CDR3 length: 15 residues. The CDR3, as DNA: TGTGCCAGTAGCAGGGAGCGGGGGCCTTACAATGAGCAGTTCTTC. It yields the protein CASSRERGPYNEQFF.

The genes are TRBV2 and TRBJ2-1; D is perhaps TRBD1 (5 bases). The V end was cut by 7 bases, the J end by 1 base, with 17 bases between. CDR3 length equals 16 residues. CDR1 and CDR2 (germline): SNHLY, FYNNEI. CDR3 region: CASMRTTELSYNEQFF. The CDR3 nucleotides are TGTGCCAGCATGAGAACGACAGAACTATCCTACAATGAGCAGTTCTTC.

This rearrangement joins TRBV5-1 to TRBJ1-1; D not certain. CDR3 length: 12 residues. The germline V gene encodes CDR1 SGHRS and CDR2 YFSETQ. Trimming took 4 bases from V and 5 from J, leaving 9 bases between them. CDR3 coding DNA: TGCGCCAGCAGCCCCCCGGGGACTGAAGCTTTCTTT. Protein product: CASSPPGTEAFF.

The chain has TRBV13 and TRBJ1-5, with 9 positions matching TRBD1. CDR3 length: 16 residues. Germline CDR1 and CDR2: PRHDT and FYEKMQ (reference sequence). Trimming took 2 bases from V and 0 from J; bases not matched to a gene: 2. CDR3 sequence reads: CASSLTGGGSNQPQHF. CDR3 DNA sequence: TGTGCCAGCAGCTTAACAGGGGGCGGTAGCAATCAGCCCCAGCATTTT. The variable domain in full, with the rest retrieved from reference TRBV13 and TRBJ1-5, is AAGVIQSPRHLIKEKRETATLKCYPIPRHDTVYWYQQGPGQDPQFLISFYEKMQSDKGSIPDRFSAQQFSDYHSELNMSSLELGDSALYFCASSLTGGGSNQPQHFGDGTRLSIL.